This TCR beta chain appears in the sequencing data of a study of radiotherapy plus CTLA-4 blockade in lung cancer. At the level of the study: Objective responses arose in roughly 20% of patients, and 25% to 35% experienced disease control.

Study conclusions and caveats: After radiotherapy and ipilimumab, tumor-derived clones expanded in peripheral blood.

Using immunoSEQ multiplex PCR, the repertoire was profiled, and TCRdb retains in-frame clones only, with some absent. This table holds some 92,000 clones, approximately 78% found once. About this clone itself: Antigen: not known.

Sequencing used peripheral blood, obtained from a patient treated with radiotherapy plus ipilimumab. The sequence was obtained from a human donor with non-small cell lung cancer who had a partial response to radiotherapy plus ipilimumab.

CDR3 nucleotides: TGTGCCTGGAGGCTAGCGGATACCTACAATGAGCAGTTCTTC. Encoded protein: CAWRLADTYNEQFF. V and J are TRBV30 and TRBJ2-1; 7 bases fit TRBD2. The CDR3 runs to 14 residues. Losses at the gene ends were 3 bases for V and 2 bases for J; bases not matched to a gene: 4. CDR1 and CDR2 (germline): GTSNPN, SVGIG (reference sequence).